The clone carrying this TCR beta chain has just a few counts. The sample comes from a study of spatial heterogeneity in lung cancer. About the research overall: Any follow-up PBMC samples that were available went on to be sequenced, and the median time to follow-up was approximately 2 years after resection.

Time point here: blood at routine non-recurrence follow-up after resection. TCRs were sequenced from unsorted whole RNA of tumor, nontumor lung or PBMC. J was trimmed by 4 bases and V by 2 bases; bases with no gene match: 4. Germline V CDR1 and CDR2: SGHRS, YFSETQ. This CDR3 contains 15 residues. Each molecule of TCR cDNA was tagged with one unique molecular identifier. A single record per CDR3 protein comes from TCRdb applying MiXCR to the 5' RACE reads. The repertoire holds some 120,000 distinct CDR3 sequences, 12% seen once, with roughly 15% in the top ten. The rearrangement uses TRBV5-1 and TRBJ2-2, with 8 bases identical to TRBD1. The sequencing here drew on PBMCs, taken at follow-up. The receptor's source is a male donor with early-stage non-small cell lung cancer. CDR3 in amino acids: CASSFGRGPTGELFF. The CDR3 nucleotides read TGCGCCAGCAGCTTCGGCAGGGGGCCCACCGGGGAGCTGTTTTTT.